This TCR beta chain was identified in a study of shared clonotypes between healthy human individuals (dated by TCRdb to the early 2020s). Regarding the study in general: A few men and a couple of women, aged 18 to 49 years, made up the cohort. For each donor, CD4 naive and CD4 memory were each given three plates, CD8 naive was given two plates, and CD8 memory was given one plate. To estimate repertoire size and how much clonotype sharing occurs between individuals, the study deeply sequenced the blood TCR repertoires of a handful of healthy adults. Libraries were prepared and TCR repertoires were sequenced by different laboratories using diverse techniques, in order to increase sequencing depth and limit assay-specific biases. Between about 0.85 and 8.9 billion PBMCs per donor were obtained by leukapheresis. Study-level results and caveats: Sharing across several donors was observed for 4.5% to 6.5% of naive CD4, over 3% of naive CD8, over 2% of memory CD4, and less than 0.45% of memory CD8 clonotypes. Pairwise subsampling indicated that sequencing depth was expected to affect the degree of clonotype sharing among donors. Estimated clonotype richness was generally larger for naive than for memory subsets. Because the study included a small number of donors, the genetic and exposure-history diversity represented was limited. Only blood was sampled, and tissue TCR repertoires likely differ from those in blood. Incomplete sequencing was indicated by rarefaction of sorted-subset datasets, despite the large sequencing depth. Compared with non-shared clonotypes, clonotypes shared by all four sorted-subset donors had higher generation probabilities.

Germline trimming amounts to 3 bases on V and 7 bases on J, with 6 as the count of junction bases outside the gene matches. From its cysteine to its phenylalanine, the CDR3 spans 14 amino acids. The only DNA kept is the CDR3, 42 bases in frame from the first base. Sequences MNHEY (CDR1) and SMNVEV (CDR2) are obtained from the germline V gene (reference sequence). On this clone itself: The target of this receptor is not known. No quality values exist for individual bases; no much larger clone is one base distant.

TCR CDR3 regions were amplified from genomic DNA by multiplex PCR using the deep immunoSEQ assay. Extracted genomic DNA from each cell subset was spread evenly across all wells of several immunoSEQ 96-well plates, with each plate serving as a replicate. For sorted subsets, 150 to 200 ng genomic DNA, equal to 30,000 to 35,000 T cell genomes, was loaded into each replicate PCR. The purified libraries were quantified using a Qubit 3.0 fluorometer, sized with a Bioanalyzer 2100, and then quantified again using the KAPA Library Quantification kit. A separate single-read 150-cycle Illumina NextSeq 550 flow cell was used to sequence each immunoSEQ 96-well plate. On the study's bioinformatics: The immunoSEQ output contained only junctional sequences without quality scores, so filtering could not match that applied to full-length reads. To assign V/J genes and CDR3, sequences were annotated against IMGT germline references using PyIR, a Python wrapper for IgBLAST v1.9. Reads were removed for weak V/J assignments (E-value above 1e-6), missing CDR3, stop codons, out-of-frame junctions, or ambiguous translated residues. V3J clonotypes were defined as sequences sharing the same inferred V gene, J gene, and CDR3 amino acid sequence. Percentage overlap between repertoires was computed as shared unique clonotypes divided by the size of the smaller repertoire. Richness of each repertoire was evaluated using RTK rarefaction, the Chao1 estimator, and Recon v2.1 estimates of unobserved clonotypes. OLGA was used to compute generation probabilities for all TCRbeta clonotypes that the gDNA method yielded from a handful of donors. TCRdb stores this immuneACCESS table with in-frame sequences only. Part of the clones is absent; in the studies checked, under half of the shortfall reflects unresolved V genes, and no reason is known for the rest. V and J calls and clone size are copied from that table; D and trimming were computed from the DNA. In all, the sample holds 400,000 or so clones, and 95% to 97% of those were seen once. 0.25% to 0.35% of the sample comes from the top ten.

Donors were healthy HIV-negative adults with no recently reported acute infections or vaccinations. Every donor was a Caucasian adult living in Nashville, Tennessee, USA. CD8 memory samples were composed of magnetically selected CD45RO+ cells combined with CCR7-negative CD45RA+ effector memory (TemRA) cells. After blood collection by leukapheresis, PBMCs were isolated using Ficoll-Histopaque density gradient centrifugation and then cryopreserved in the vapor phase of liquid nitrogen. Analytical flow cytometry was used to check the purity and quantity of every magnetically sorted T cell population. From each sorted fraction, genomic DNA was isolated and quantified by UV absorbance on a Nanodrop 2000c.

The receptor was derived from a man aged 25 to 40 in good health. The sequencing input was memory CD8+ T cells sorted from blood. Taken with the paper, the label for cell subset or site translates to: CD45RO+ cells pooled with CCR7-negative TemRA cells. The receptor chain draws on TRBV27 and TRBJ2-7; 10 junctional bases match TRBD2. Read as DNA, the sequence is TGTGCCAGCAGTTTCGGGACTAGCGTAGGGGAGCAGTACTTC. Its product reads: CASSFGTSVGEQYF.